This T cell receptor (beta chain) was observed in a study of CD8+ T cells in alopecia areata (dated by TCRdb to the late 2010s). The study in broad terms: Treated patients were enrolled in an open-label pilot trial of oral tofacitinib, 5 to 10 mg twice daily, for moderate-to-severe alopecia areata. Patients stayed on tofacitinib for 6 to 18 months and then had 6 months of follow-up off drug so that delayed response and recurrence could be assessed. The SALT score, which quantifies the percentage of affected scalp surface area, was used to measure disease severity in treated patients. The study used high-throughput TCRbeta sequencing to examine T cell clonal expansion in alopecia areata, in both the C3H/HeJ mouse model and human patients. Human TCRbeta sequencing covered scalp tissue and sorted CD4+ and CD8+ peripheral blood T cells from patchy and totalis/universalis alopecia areata patients and healthy controls. Patients on tofacitinib were biopsied at baseline and after 4 and 24 weeks of treatment, and several of the patients also had a later scalp biopsy. Scalp clonality was compared among normal scalp (n=4), patchy alopecia areata scalp (n=8), and alopecia totalis/universalis scalp (n=8). RNA was obtained with the PAXgene miRNA kit for fixed scalp, the miRNeasy kit for PBMCs, and the RNeasy kit for mouse skin. TCRbeta CDR3 regions were amplified by immunoSEQ multiplex PCR using 35 Vbeta forward and 13 Jbeta reverse primers.

Reading the label with the study, this specimen's time point is: about four weeks on oral tofacitinib. This specimen's treatment or condition label, interpreted: oral pan-JAK inhibitor, 5-10 mg twice daily. From alopecia areata patients, peripheral blood was collected along with lesional scalp punch biopsies. PBMCs were isolated by density centrifugation and stained for CD3, CD4 and CD8, after which CD4+ and CD8+ T cells were sorted on a FACSAria. Summary of the overall study and its limitations: Because the treated cohort was small and included a single nonresponder, larger studies are needed to assess links between baseline CD8+ expansion and response. During tofacitinib treatment, many expanded lesional clones remained in scalp and blood, and this persistence may partly explain relapse after treatment is stopped. Compared with mice, TCR sequences shared between patients were less clear, possibly partly because of HLA diversity across the patient population. Tofacitinib significantly lowered scalp clonality and the number of expanded CD8+ clones among the top 100 scalp clones. Lesional scalp, especially in alopecia totalis/universalis, showed higher clonality and more expanded CD8+ clones than normal scalp, suggesting antigenic drive. Scalp TCR repertoire analysis is complicated because resident alphabeta T cells in normal human skin are also sequenced, whereas mouse skin is dominated by gammadelta T cells.

The library was produced with the immunoSEQ multiplex PCR assay. RNA was extracted from all samples and reverse transcribed into cDNA, which served as template for TCR sequencing. SuperScript III was used for first-strand cDNA synthesis, primed with a 2:1 mix of oligo-dT and random hexamers. A synthetic immune receptor repertoire was used to measure amplification bias, and any remaining bias was corrected computationally. In the authors' own workflow: Raw reads were preprocessed to remove errors, and CDR3 was defined according to IMGT conventions as the region from the conserved cysteine to phenylalanine. To get clonality, Shannon entropy was normalized by log2 of the number of productive unique TCRs and the result was subtracted from 1. CD4 or CD8 identity of scalp clones was inferred by cross-referencing scalp TCRbeta sequences with sorted blood CD4 and CD8 repertoires. The table comes from immuneACCESS by way of TCRdb, which keeps in-frame sequences with V and J called. Part of the clones is missing from these tables; in studies checked, under half for an unresolved V gene and the rest for unknown reasons. Clonal size and the V and J genes are those of that table, whereas D and trimming came from the DNA. The sample records about 200,000 clones, around 60% of which are singletons. The ten top clones hold 3% to 3.5% of the sample.

On this clone itself: What this receptor recognizes is not known. Base qualities are not at hand, and no much larger clone is one base apart.

The origin of this receptor is a human donor with alopecia areata. Sample: CD4+ T cells sorted from blood, taken at week 4, from a patient treated with tofacitinib.

CDR3 sequence: CASSQEGGEKLFF. The DNA sequence follows: TGCGCCAGCAGCCAAGAAGGGGGGGAAAAACTGTTTTTT. The chain is assembled from TRBV4-3 and TRBJ1-4; TRBD1 is a weak D gene call, 6 bases matching. The germline V gene gives CDR1 as LGHNA and CDR2 as YSLEER. CDR3 length: 13 amino acids, cysteine to phenylalanine. Only the CDR3 DNA is retained, 39 bases long and in frame from the first base. Between the V and J ends, shortened by 0 bases and 8 bases respectively, the junction contains 7 bases.